These 14 T cell receptor beta chains were all obtained from the same sample, sequenced in a study of cytomegalovirus exposure and HLA in healthy donors. Amplification used 60 Vbeta primers and 13 Jbeta primers. Profiling relied on immunoSEQ multiplex PCR, and the TCRdb table lists in-frame clones only, not all of them. The sample comprises over 100,000 clones, 78% of which are singletons, and 3.3% rests with the top ten. Sequenced input: PBMCs. Receptors were obtained from a woman aged 25 to 39 in good health and CMV-seropositive.

This clone was seen once. This sequence joins TRBV2 and TRBJ1-5; perhaps TRBD1 as D (5 bases). Germline V gives CDR1 SNHLY, CDR2 FYNNEI. Trimming stripped 3 bases from V and 4 bases from J, with 10 bases between. The CDR3 spans 14 residues. The CDR3 reads CASSDRVGNQPQHF. DNA for the CDR3: TGTGCCAGCAGTGACAGGGTAGGAAATCAGCCCCAGCATTTT.

The chain combines TRBV5-1 with TRBJ2-7, with 10 positions matching TRBD1. Trimming cost V 0 bases and J 3 bases; bases outside gene matches: 3. This CDR3 spans 15 amino acids. The germline V gene has CDR1 SGHRS and CDR2 YFSETQ. In DNA, the CDR3 is TGCGCCAGCAGCTTGGGGGGACAGGGGTACTACGAGCAGTACTTC. Residues: CASSLGGQGYYEQYF.

This chain joins TRBV5-4 and TRBJ2-7, with 8 bases fitting TRBD1. The germline V gene has CDR1 SGHNT and CDR2 YYREEE (reference sequence). This CDR3 region has 15 residues. The J segment lost 0 bases and the V segment lost 3 bases, leaving 5 bases of the junction unmatched. CDR3 DNA: TGTGCCAGCAGCTCCGGACAGGGCCTCTCCTACGAGCAGTACTTC. It encodes CASSSGQGLSYEQYF.

The chain couples TRBV18 to TRBJ1-1; 12 bases align to TRBD1. V dropped 6 bases and J dropped 5; count of bases not matched to a gene: 10. CDR1 is KGHSH, CDR2 LQKENI, per germline. CDR3 size: 16 residues. The CDR3 DNA follows: TGTGCCAGCTCGCCGTCCCGGGACAGGGGGCGAACTGAAGCTTTCTTT. Amino acids: CASSPSRDRGRTEAFF.

The chain uses TRBV4-1 and TRBJ2-5, with 8 bases identical to TRBD1. V shed 4 bases and J 2 bases; nucleotides not matched to a gene: 3. CDR3 length: 14 amino acids. The germline V gene has CDR1 MGHRA and CDR2 YSYEKL. The CDR3: CASSLQGAQETQYF. CDR3 coding DNA: TGCGCCAGCAGCCTTCAGGGGGCTCAAGAGACCCAGTACTTC.

The chain is built from TRBV30 and TRBJ1-4; 8 bases are shared with TRBD1. The CDR3 consists of 14 residues. The junction had 2 bases not matched to a gene; V was cut back by 2 bases and J by 3 bases. Germline lookup yields CDR1 GTSNPN and CDR2 SVGIG (reference sequence). This chain's CDR3 is CAWSRDRSNEKLFF. For the CDR3, the DNA is TGTGCCTGGAGTCGGGACAGGTCTAATGAAAAACTGTTTTTT.

This clone was seen a handful of times. The rearrangement links TRBV7-3 to TRBJ2-1; 13 nucleotides line up with TRBD2. Germline CDR1 reads SGHTA; CDR2 reads FQGTGA. The CDR3 sequence is 16 residues long. J was trimmed by 3 bases and V by 5 bases; bases with no gene match: 4. The CDR3 DNA reads TGTGCCAGCAGCCCGACTAGCGGGGGGCACTACAATGAGCAGTTCTTC. Protein: CASSPTSGGHYNEQFF.

This chain joins TRBV23-1 and TRBJ1-5, with no clear D. TRBV23-1 is an ORF, with its function uncertain. CDR3 length: 10 residues. Trimming cost V 11 bases and J 6 bases, with 8 bases left between them. CDR3 DNA sequence: TGCGCCGGCCCTAGTCAGCCCCAGCATTTT. Its translation: CAGPSQPQHF.

CDR3 loop: CASSSDRGRNTGELFF. CDR3 nucleotide sequence: TGTGCCAGCAGCAGCGACAGGGGGCGCAACACCGGGGAGCTGTTTTTT. The genes are TRBV5-4 and TRBJ2-2, with 10 bases identical to TRBD1. The V gene's germline CDR1 is SGHNT and CDR2 YYREEE (reference sequence). The CDR3 runs 16 residues. J was trimmed by 2 bases and V by 4 bases; bases with no gene match: 5.

This chain joins TRBV19 and TRBJ2-3; 7 bases align to TRBD1. Germline V gene lookup returns CDR1 LNHDA and CDR2 SQIVND (reference sequence). CDR3 length equals 14 residues. After removal of 6 bases from V and 4 bases from J, the junction contained 7 bases not matched to a gene. The CDR3 DNA follows: TGTGCCAGTAGCTTGACAGGGAGAGCAGATACGCAGTATTTT. Its protein is CASSLTGRADTQYF.

V is TRBV6-5 and J is TRBJ2-7; TRBD2 aligns across 9 bases. The CDR3 loop spans 15 amino acids. CDR1 is MNHEY and CDR2 is SVGAGI in the germline V gene. With 0 bases clipped from V and 2 bases from J, the junction kept 2 bases outside the gene matches. The CDR3 protein is CASSYSASGAYEQYF. CDR3 bases: TGTGCCAGCAGTTACTCGGCTAGCGGGGCCTACGAGCAGTACTTC.

The genes are TRBV6-1 and TRBJ2-3; TRBD2 matches at 7 bases. The CDR3 is 16 residues long. Germline-derived CDR1 and CDR2 are MNHNS and SASEGT. The trim removed 2 bases at V and 0 bases at J, leaving 5 bases unmatched. CDR3 in amino acids: CASSERLAESTDTQYF. CDR3 DNA: TGTGCCAGCAGTGAAAGACTAGCAGAAAGCACAGATACGCAGTATTTT.

The chain recombines TRBV5-6 with TRBJ2-1, with D unclear. V dropped 4 bases and J dropped 8 bases, with 10 bases sitting between them. The CDR3 is 12 residues long. Germline loops: CDR1 SGHDT, CDR2 YYEEEE. This CDR3 reads CASSPTRDEQFF. CDR3 coding DNA: TGTGCCAGCAGCCCAACCCGGGATGAGCAGTTCTTC.

This chain connects TRBV4-1 to TRBJ2-7, with D perhaps matching TRBD1 (5 bases). This CDR3 region has 16 residues. Germline V gives CDR1 MGHRA, CDR2 YSYEKL. The V gene lost 3 bases and the J gene lost 0 bases, with 15 bases spanning the gap. The CDR3 nucleotides read TGCGCCAGCAGCCAGAGACAGACAAGGACCTCCTACGAGCAGTACTTC. Its translation: CASSQRQTRTSYEQYF.